This entry concerns a single TCR beta chain. Its antigen is currently unknown. The PCR contained 60 Vbeta and 13 Jbeta primers. Method: immunoSEQ multiplex PCR; TCRdb's copy keeps in-frame clones and lacks some. This table holds over 100,000 clones, over 60% found once. This specimen comes from a study of cytomegalovirus exposure and HLA in healthy donors. Study-wide results and limits: Sequencing had likely introduced a cluster of highly shared sequence variants as an artifact. Analysis was carried out at a later point, and it linked a missense DCLRE1C variant to TCR beta V- and J-gene trimming. In an earlier analysis, productive rearrangement rates for most beta V segments clustered near 87% or 30%. In a later analysis, the majority of CMV-associated beta chains seemingly showed HLA restriction.

The sequenced sample consisted of PBMCs. This TCR came from a female donor in good health and CMV-seronegative.

CDR3 protein: CASSSTGVGVAFF. The CDR3 region has the DNA TGTGCCAGCAGTTCGACAGGGGTGGGTGTAGCTTTCTTT. The chain recombines TRBV27 with TRBJ1-1; 8 bases are a match to TRBD1. The junction had 8 bases not matched to a gene; V was cut back by 4 bases and J by 10 bases. Germline V gives CDR1 MNHEY, CDR2 SMNVEV (reference sequence). This CDR3 region has 13 residues.